This T cell receptor beta chain is from a study of a mutant IDH1 vaccine in newly diagnosed glioma. Study-wide context: Earlier treatment was radiotherapy, temozolomide, or both, with most getting both. General observations from the study: Vaccine-induced immune responses occurred in less than 95% of patients.

The germline CDR1 and CDR2 sequences are MNHNY and SVGAGI (reference sequence). V was trimmed by 6 bases and J by 4 bases, leaving 12 bases between them. The CDR3 is 13 amino acids. Turning to this clone: Its antigen is currently unknown.

Specified time point: baseline, week 1 (first vaccination visit). Treatment of the sample: pre-vaccination baseline after standard-of-care therapy. Patients carried new grade 3 or 4 IDH1-mutant astrocytomas lacking nuclear ATRX. TCRdb's table, derived via immunoSEQ multiplex PCR, lists solely in-frame clones and lacks some. The top ten clones hold around 8.5% of a sample with approximately 70,000 clones, less than 85% of them seen once. The chain combines TRBV6-6 with TRBJ1-1; weak D call: TRBD1 (5 bases). The receptor was derived from a man over 45 with glioma. The sample was PBMCs, taken from a glioma patient treated with radiotherapy, temozolomide or both. CDR3 sequence reads: CASRVRVSTEAFF. CDR3 sequence (DNA): TGTGCCAGCAGAGTCAGGGTAAGCACTGAAGCTTTCTTT.